This T cell receptor beta chain was sequenced for a study of shared clonotypes between healthy human individuals. The CDR3 is 15 amino acids. V was trimmed by 7 bases and J by 1 base, leaving 13 bases between them. Germline V lookup: CDR1 MDHEN, CDR2 SYDVKM. Using immunoSEQ multiplex PCR, the repertoire was profiled, and TCRdb retains in-frame clones only, with some absent. The data contain about 2.4 million clones, over 85% of them seen just once; the ten biggest clones take up approximately 0.36%. This TCR was sampled from a man younger than 30 in good health. Some clones in this sample may be carry-over from other donors' samples. Sequenced input: naive CD4+ T cells from PBMCs. The subset is: CD45RA+ positively selected. The rearrangement uses TRBV28 and TRBJ1-4; D possibly corresponds to TRBD1 (6 bases). CDR3 amino acids: CASTLGGLTNEKLFF. The CDR3 bases are TGTGCCAGCACCTTAGGGGGGTTAACTAATGAAAAACTGTTTTTT.